The source of this T cell receptor beta chain is a study of cytomegalovirus exposure and HLA in healthy donors. Germline CDR1 reads MNHEY; CDR2 reads SVGAGI. V gave up 9 bases and J gave up 0 bases, with 15 bases separating them. The length of the CDR3 is 15 residues. In regard to this clone: Its antigen is not identified.

The PCR used 60 Vbeta and 13 Jbeta primers. Original processing methods: Later, roughly 86 million unique TCR beta chains were counted in an analysis, and 8.5 million to 13 million of them were shared. Sequencing used immunoSEQ multiplex PCR; TCRdb keeps in-frame clones, though not all of them. D and trimming were read from the DNA, whereas the V and J calls and clone size are those reported in that table. This sample has approximately 75,000 clones; 84% occur once, and the top ten carry around 18%. Regarding the study as a whole: Later analysis suggested links between common viral pathogens and several top significant clusters. Rarity characterized most TCR sequences, yet some public TCRs appeared in many donors. With DRB1 most and HLA-C fewest, TCR association rates differed between HLA loci in a later analysis.

This sequence originates from a man between 70 and 80 years old in good health and CMV-seropositive. This chain uses TRBV6-5 with TRBJ1-3; D perhaps matches TRBD1 (5 bases). The sequenced material came from PBMCs. The CDR3: CARRGSHRSGNTIYF. CDR3 coding DNA: TGTGCCAGGCGGGGGTCACATCGCTCTGGAAACACCATATATTTT.